The 24 T cell receptor beta chains below all came from one sample that was sequenced in a study of shared clonotypes between healthy human individuals. Measured with immunoSEQ multiplex PCR; TCRdb has only the in-frame clones, and not every one. The data show around 500,000 clones, approximately 81% seen once. Sequenced input: PBMCs. The source is a middle-aged woman in good health. Some clones in this sample may be carry-over from other donors' samples.

The chain is built from TRBV15 and TRBJ1-1; D ambiguous. Germline CDR1 LNHNV, CDR2 YYDKDF (reference sequence). V lost 8 bases, J lost 6 bases, and 13 bases lay in between. This CDR3 region has 12 residues. In nucleotides, the CDR3 is TGTGCCACCTCCCTCGATTGGTCTGAAGCTTTCTTT. It specifies CATSLDWSEAFF. The whole variable domain, filled in from reference TRBV15 and TRBJ1-1, reads DAMVIQNPRYQVTQFGKPVTLSCSQTLNHNVMYWYQQKSSQAPKLLFHYYDKDFNNEADTPDNFQSRRPNTSFCFLDIRSPGLGDTAMYLCATSLDWSEAFFGQGTRLTVV.

This clone occurred a few times. A read error is the likely source, as a far larger clone sits one nucleotide away. Different DNA sequences within this sample yield the same CDR3. The V call is TRBV30, the J call TRBJ1-1; D not resolved. Germline CDR1 reads GTSNPN; CDR2 reads SVGIG (reference sequence). CDR3 size: 13 residues. CDR3 coding DNA: TGTGCCTGGAGTGTAGTACTAGGAACTGAAGCTTTATTT. Translation: CAWSVVLGTEALF.

With respect to this clone: Possible read error: a much larger clone is one base away. The rearrangement links TRBV5-1 to TRBJ2-5; D not certain. Per germline, CDR1 SGHRS and CDR2 YFSETQ. The CDR3 is 15 residues long. CDR3 loop: CTSSTAPGNQETQYF. CDR3 in DNA: TGCACCAGCAGCACCGCGCCGGGTAACCAAGAGACCCAGTACTTC.

Note on this clone: Different DNA sequences within this sample yield the same CDR3. The chain combines TRBV7-2 with TRBJ2-7; unclear D gene. From germline, CDR1 is SGHTA and CDR2 FQGNSA. The CDR3 extends over 12 amino acids. V was clipped by 3 bases and J by 4 bases, with 7 bases between them. The CDR3 region has the DNA TGTGCCAGCAGCTTGACGGGTTACGAGCAGTACTTC. This gives the protein CASSLTGYEQYF.

The V and J genes are TRBV10-3 and TRBJ2-7, with D unclear. CDR3 length: 15 residues. Germline V gives CDR1 ENHRY, CDR2 SYGVKD. Deletions cut 4 bases from V and 0 bases from J, with 13 bases between. CDR3 sequence reads: CAISVDGRSSYEQYF. In nucleotides, the CDR3 is TGTGCCATCAGTGTGGACGGGCGAAGCTCCTACGAGCAGTACTTC.

This clone qualifies as medium-sized (0.01 to 0.1%). Other DNA sequences in this specimen translate into the identical CDR3. This rearrangement joins TRBV29-1 to TRBJ2-3, with 9 nucleotides matching TRBD2. From germline, CDR1 is SQVTM and CDR2 ANQGSEA. CDR3 size: 15 residues. J lost 2 bases, V lost 4 bases, and 7 bases had no gene match. This CDR3 is CSVGLAGEITDTQYF. The DNA for the CDR3 is TGCAGCGTTGGTTTAGCGGGAGAGATCACAGATACGCAGTATTTT.

In this sample, this clone turned up once. This may be a read error, as it is one base from a much larger clone. Distinct nucleotide sequences in the sample also encode this CDR3. The chain combines TRBV5-6 with TRBJ2-1, with D possibly TRBD2 on 5 matching bases. CDR1 SGHDT and CDR2 YYEEEE come from the germline V gene. The CDR3 loop spans 13 amino acids. As DNA, the CDR3 is TGTGCTAGCAGCCCTGGACTGAACAATGAGCAGTTCTTC. This gives the protein CASSPGLNNEQFF.

V and J are TRBV27 and TRBJ1-1, with D uncertain. V was shortened by 2 bases and J by 4 bases, with 11 bases between the two germline ends. This CDR3 has 14 residues. Germline CDR1 and CDR2: MNHEY and SMNVEV (reference sequence). The CDR3 is CASSLGGLGTEAFF. In DNA form, the CDR3 reads TGTGCCAGCAGTTTAGGTGGGTTGGGCACTGAAGCTTTCTTT.

The V call is TRBV18, the J call TRBJ2-5; D is uncertain. V shed 2 bases and J shed 1 base, with 5 bases lying between them. The germline V gene has CDR1 KGHSH and CDR2 LQKENI. The CDR3 runs to 13 residues. The CDR3 DNA reads as TGTGCCAGCTCACCATCAATCCAAGAGACCCAGTACTTC. As protein: CASSPSIQETQYF. The full variable domain, with the rest looked up from reference TRBV18 and TRBJ2-5, is NAGVMQNPRHLVRRRGQEARLRCSPMKGHSHVYWYRQLPEEGLKFMVYLQKENIIDESGMPKERFSAEFPKEGPSILRIQQVVRGDSAAYFCASSPSIQETQYFGPGTRLLVL.

As concerns this clone: This likely stems from a read error, as it lies one base from a far larger clone. The rearrangement uses TRBV6-4 and TRBJ2-3; tentatively, D is TRBD1 (6 bases). The CDR3 consists of 14 residues. Germline V lookup: CDR1 MRHNA, CDR2 SNTAGT. Trimming left V 8 bases short and J 4 bases short, with 16 bases between. The CDR3 sequence: CASGAGAGADTQYF. CDR3 in DNA: TGTGCCAGCGGAGCAGGGGCAGGGGCAGATACGCAGTATTTT.

This clone was detected many times. Distinct nucleotide sequences in the sample also encode this CDR3. The rearrangement joins TRBV7-9 to TRBJ2-2; D remains unclear. Looked up from germline, CDR1 is SEHNR and CDR2 is FQNEAQ (reference sequence). This CDR3 spans 14 amino acids. The V end lost 5 bases, the J end lost 3 bases, and 10 bases lay between the germline ends. DNA for the CDR3: TGTGCCAGCAGCCCTAGGGCGTACACCGGGGAGCTGTTTTTT. This sequence encodes CASSPRAYTGELFF.

The chain combines TRBV25-1 with TRBJ2-3; perhaps TRBD1 as D (6 bases). This CDR3 spans 17 amino acids. Germline V gene sequence: CDR1 MGHDK, CDR2 SYGVNS. V was pared by 4 bases and J by 4 bases, with 21 bases between. Written as DNA, the CDR3 is TGTGCCAGCAGTGGTGGGCTCGATGGGGGCCTCCCAGATACGCAGTATTTT. This gives the protein CASSGGLDGGLPDTQYF.

This clone was counted ten times or more. The rearrangement links TRBV28 to TRBJ2-4; D is ambiguous. The CDR3 loop spans 14 amino acids. Germline V lookup: CDR1 MDHEN, CDR2 SYDVKM. Trimming removed 5 bases at V and 3 bases at J, with 11 bases between. DNA of the CDR3: TGTGCCAGCAGTGGCAGGAAGGGCAAAAACATTCAGTACTTC. It translates to CASSGRKGKNIQYF.

The chain combines TRBV7-9 with TRBJ1-2, with TRBD1 identical over 7 bases. The CDR3 sequence is 13 residues long. J gave up 6 bases and V 5 bases, and 6 bases lay outside the gene matches. Germline values: CDR1 SEHNR, CDR2 FQNEAQ (reference sequence). The CDR3 reads CASSRDRVDGYTF. The CDR3 DNA is TGTGCCAGCAGCCGAGACAGGGTAGATGGCTACACCTTC.

In the case of this clone: This likely traces to a read error, being one base from a far larger clone. The same CDR3 can be traced to other DNA sequences in this sample. The CDR3 reads CASIRNDGGRGTEAFF. DNA of the CDR3: TGCGCCAGCATTCGAAACGACGGGGGGCGAGGCACCGAAGCTTTCTTT. The chain carries TRBV10-2 and TRBJ1-1; TRBD1 is a possible D gene (6 bases). In germline, CDR1 is WSHSY, CDR2 SAAADI. V lost 7 bases and J lost 8, with 26 bases in between. The CDR3 runs 16 residues.

This clone came up a few times. A clone one base away is much larger, so this may be a read error. Other DNA sequences in this specimen translate into the identical CDR3. The genes are TRBV25-1 and TRBJ2-3; tentatively, D is TRBD1 or TRBD2 (5 bases each). CDR3 length: 14 amino acids. Deletions cut 6 bases from V and 0 bases from J, with 10 bases between. In germline, CDR1 is MGHDK, CDR2 SYGVNS. The CDR3 loop reads CASSTRDSTDTQYF. Here the CDR3 DNA reads TGTGCCAGCAGCACCCGGGACAGCACAGATACGCAGTATTTT. Supplemented by reference TRBV25-1 and TRBJ2-3, the full variable domain reads EADIYQTPRYLVIGTGKKITLECSQTMGHDKMYWYQQDPGMELHLIHYSYGVNSTEKGDLSSESTVSRIRTEHFPLTLESARPSHTSQYLCASSTRDSTDTQYFGPGTRLTVL.

Worth noting for this clone: Distinct nucleotide sequences in the sample also encode this CDR3. V and J are TRBV18 and TRBJ1-5, with 8 nucleotides matching TRBD1. The trim removed 3 bases at V and 5 bases at J, leaving 3 bases unmatched. The CDR3 runs 14 residues. CDR1 and CDR2 from the germline V gene are KGHSH and LQKENI. This CDR3 reads CASSPGQGDQPQHF. The CDR3 DNA reads as TGTGCCAGCTCACCCGGACAGGGCGATCAGCCCCAGCATTTT.

The table lists this clone with a count of one. A read error is likely here: a far larger clone is one base away. The same CDR3 arises from other DNA sequences in this sample as well. The gene calls are TRBV9 and TRBJ2-2; 14 bases are shared with TRBD2. CDR1 SGDLS and CDR2 YYNGEE come from the germline V gene. The CDR3 is made up of 18 amino acids. The CDR3 DNA reads TGCGCCAGCTCCGGGGACAGGGGACTAGCGGGAGAGTCCGGGGAGCTGTTTTTT. Its translation: CASSGDRGLAGESGELFF.

The chain couples TRBV15 to TRBJ1-5; D is undetermined. Germline values: CDR1 LNHNV, CDR2 YYDKDF (reference sequence). Trimming stripped 8 bases from V and 0 bases from J, with 5 bases between. The CDR3 has 12 amino acids. CDR3: CATANSNQPQHF. CDR3 sequence (DNA): TGTGCCACCGCGAATAGCAATCAGCCCCAGCATTTT.

The chain carries TRBV28 and TRBJ2-7, with 10 bases matching TRBD1. The CDR3 extends over 14 amino acids. V was pared by 7 bases and J by 3 bases, with 6 bases of the junction left unmatched. The germline V gene encodes CDR1 MDHEN and CDR2 SYDVKM. CDR3 in DNA: TGTGCCAGCATGGGCCGGGACAGGGGCTACGAGCAGTACTTC. Protein sequence: CASMGRDRGYEQYF.

This clone was counted between two and nine times. The rearrangement uses TRBV2 and TRBJ2-7; D might be TRBD1 (6 bases). The CDR3 runs 14 residues. The germline V and J ends were trimmed by 6 bases and 2 bases, with 14 bases remaining between them. Germline CDR1 is SNHLY and CDR2 is FYNNEI. The CDR3 is CASRPRQDPYEQYF. In nucleotides, the CDR3 is TGTGCCAGCAGACCTAGACAGGATCCCTACGAGCAGTACTTC.

Points on this clone: A far larger clone is only one base removed, so a read error is likely. This sample includes further DNA sequences coding for the same CDR3. V gene TRBV11-2 combines with J gene TRBJ1-1; D possibly corresponds to TRBD1 (6 bases). This CDR3 has 13 residues. Germline loops: CDR1 SGHAT, CDR2 FQNNGV. The CDR3 nucleotides are TGTGCCTGCGGGGAACAGGGTAACACTGAGGCTTTCTTT. Its translation is CACGEQGNTEAFF.

The CDR3: CASSPNSGLNQPQHF. DNA for the CDR3: TGCGCCAGCAGCCCAAATTCAGGTTTAAATCAGCCCCAGCATTTT. The rearrangement joins TRBV5-1 to TRBJ1-5; no clear D. Trimming took 4 bases from V and 4 from J, leaving 15 bases between them. Germline CDR1 is SGHRS and CDR2 is YFSETQ. This CDR3 is built from 15 residues.

Remarks on this clone: This likely reflects a read error, since a far larger clone is one base away. Other DNA sequences of this sample code for an identical CDR3. The CDR3 sequence is CASSQDNLAGGEQTGELFF. The CDR3 DNA reads as TGTGCCAGCAGCCAAGATAATCTAGCTGGAGGGGAACAAACCGGGGAGCTGTTTTTT. The V call is TRBV4-2, the J call TRBJ2-2, with a possible D match to TRBD2 (6 bases). Germline loops: CDR1 LGHNA, CDR2 YNFKEQ. V lost 0 bases and J lost 5, with 22 bases in between. This CDR3 contains 19 residues.